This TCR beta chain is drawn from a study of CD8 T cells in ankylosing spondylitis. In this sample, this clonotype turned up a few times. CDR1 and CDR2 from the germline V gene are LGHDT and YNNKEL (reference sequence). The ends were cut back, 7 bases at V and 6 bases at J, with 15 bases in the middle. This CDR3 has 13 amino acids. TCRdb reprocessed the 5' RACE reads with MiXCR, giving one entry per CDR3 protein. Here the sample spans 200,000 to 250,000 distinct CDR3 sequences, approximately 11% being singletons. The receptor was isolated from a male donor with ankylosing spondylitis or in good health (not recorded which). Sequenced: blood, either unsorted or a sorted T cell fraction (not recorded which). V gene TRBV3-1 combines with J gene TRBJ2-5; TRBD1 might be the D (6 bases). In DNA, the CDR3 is TGTGCCAGCAACCCGGGACATCTACAGACCCAGTACTTC. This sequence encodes CASNPGHLQTQYF.